This T cell receptor (beta chain) came from a study of blood T cell repertoires in COVID-19. Generated by immunoSEQ multiplex PCR, the TCRdb table keeps only in-frame clones and is missing some. The data show 270,000 or so clones, approximately 81% seen once. Germline CDR1 and CDR2: LGHDT and YNNKEL (reference sequence). The CDR3 extends over 15 amino acids. V lost 4 bases and J lost 5, with 15 bases in between. J is TRBJ2-1 and V is TRBV3-1 (or the pseudogene TRBV3-2), with D uncertain. The origin of this receptor is a woman aged 18-30 years with acute or convalescent COVID-19. Sample: peripheral blood. The CDR3 spells CASSPSEHADNEQFF. The CDR3 coding sequence is TGTGCCAGCAGCCCGTCAGAACATGCGGACAATGAGCAGTTCTTC.